This T cell receptor beta chain was identified during a study of response to subunit inactivated influenza vaccine. The CDR3 is 16 amino acids. V lost 3 bases, J lost 2 bases, and 16 bases lay in between. The germline CDR1 and CDR2 sequences are MDHEN and SYDVKM. Overall study findings and caveats: The authors suggested that every seasonal influenza vaccination recruits few new T cells.

TCRdb redid the calling of the RT-PCR reads with MiXCR, one entry per CDR3 protein. The sample includes about 500,000 distinct CDR3 sequences, 10% to 15% of them seen just once. Remarks on this clonotype: The antigen is unknown.

The chain is built from TRBV28 and TRBJ2-5; the D gene is possibly TRBD1 (6 bases). This TCR came from a man aged 45-65 years who received an inactivated influenza vaccine. Sequenced here: PBMCs from blood, sampled 45 days after vaccination. Written as DNA, the CDR3 is TGTGCCAGCAGTTTTGGTGTAGGGGGTCGGCAAGAGACCCAGTACTTC. It is translated as CASSFGVGGRQETQYF.